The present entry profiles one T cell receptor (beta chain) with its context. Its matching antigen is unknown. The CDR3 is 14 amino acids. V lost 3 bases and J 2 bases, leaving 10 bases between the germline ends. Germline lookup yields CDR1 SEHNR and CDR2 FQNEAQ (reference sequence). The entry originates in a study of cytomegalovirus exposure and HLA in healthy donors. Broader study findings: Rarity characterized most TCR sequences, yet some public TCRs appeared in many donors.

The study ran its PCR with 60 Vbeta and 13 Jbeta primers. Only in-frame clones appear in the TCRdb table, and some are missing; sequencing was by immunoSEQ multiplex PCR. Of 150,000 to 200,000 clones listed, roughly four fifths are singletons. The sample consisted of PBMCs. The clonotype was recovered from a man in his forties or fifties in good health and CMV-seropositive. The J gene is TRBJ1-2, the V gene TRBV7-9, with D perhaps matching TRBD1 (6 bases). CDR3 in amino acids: CASSFAGGNYGYTF. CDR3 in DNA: TGTGCCAGCAGCTTTGCGGGGGGCAACTATGGCTACACCTTC. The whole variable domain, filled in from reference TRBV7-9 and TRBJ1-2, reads DTGVSQNPRHKITKRGQNVTFRCDPISEHNRLYWYRQTLGQGPEFLTYFQNEAQLEKSRLLSDRFSAERPKGSFSTLEIQRTEQGDSAMYLCASSFAGGNYGYTFGSGTRLTVV.